One sample yielded the 24 T cell receptor beta chains listed below, sequenced in a study of T cells in Graves' hyperthyroidism and ophthalmopathy. There were TCR beta CDR3 regions amplified from RNA transcripts. First-round RT-PCR targeting the TCR CDR3 was performed with the HTBI primer set. TCRdb passed the multiplex PCR reads through MiXCR, listing each CDR3 protein once. Seen here are a few hundred thousand distinct CDR3 sequences, around 13% observed once, and the top ten hold around a fifth. The specimen was blood. Receptors originate from a woman in her twenties or thirties with Graves' ophthalmopathy.

This clonotype was seen repeatedly, ten times or more. The chain employs TRBV5-1 and TRBJ2-7; D is ambiguous. This CDR3 is 13 amino acids long. Looked up from germline, CDR1 is SGHRS and CDR2 is YFSETQ. Trimming removed 4 bases from V and 6 bases from J, with 14 bases in between. The CDR3 DNA reads TGCGCCAGCAGCGATGGACCTCCGTCCGAGCAGTACTTC. Translation gives CASSDGPPSEQYF.

This clonotype was detected a few times. The V and J genes are TRBV6-5 and TRBJ2-3; 8 bases map to TRBD2. Germline V CDR1 and CDR2: MNHEY, SVGAGI. Germline trimming cut 0 bases from V and 0 bases from J; bases unmatched to any gene: 5. This CDR3 spans 17 amino acids. The CDR3 sequence: CASSYSSSGYSTDTQYF. CDR3 DNA sequence: TGTGCCAGCAGTTACTCGTCTAGCGGGTATAGCACAGATACGCAGTATTTT.

This clonotype was seen at least ten times. This sequence joins TRBV11-2 and TRBJ1-6, with unresolved D. V was shortened by 1 base and J by 10 bases, with 11 bases between the two germline ends. This CDR3 has 14 residues. Germline CDR1 SGHAT, CDR2 FQNNGV. The CDR3 protein is CASSLVGPGSPLHF. CDR3 DNA sequence: TGTGCCAGCAGCTTAGTGGGTCCGGGCTCACCCCTCCACTTT.

The sample holds a few counts of this clonotype. V usage is TRBV11-3 and J usage is TRBJ2-2; tentatively, D is TRBD2 (5 bases). The germline CDR1 and CDR2 sequences are SGHNT and YENEEA. The CDR3 extends over 14 amino acids. V was trimmed by 1 base and J by 6 bases, leaving 9 bases between them. CDR3 coding DNA: TGTGCCAGCAGCTTAGGGACTTTGGCCGGGGAGCTGTTTTTT. As protein: CASSLGTLAGELFF. The full variable domain, rest sourced from reference TRBV11-3 and TRBJ2-2, is EAGVVQSPRYKIIEKKQPVAFWCNPISGHNTLYWYLQNLGQGPELLIRYENEEAVDDSQLPKDRFSAERLKGVDSTLKIQPAELGDSAVYLCASSLGTLAGELFFGEGSRLTVL.

This clonotype was seen ten or more times. The chain uses TRBV19 and TRBJ1-1; 9 nucleotides agree with TRBD1. CDR1 and CDR2 from the germline V gene are LNHDA and SQIVND (reference sequence). This CDR3 has 17 residues. Unmatched junction bases numbered 12, after V lost 6 bases and J lost 1 base. The CDR3 coding sequence is TGTGCCAGTAGGATACTACCGGGACAGGGAACGAACACTGAAGCTTTCTTT. Protein product: CASRILPGQGTNTEAFF.

This clonotype was recorded at least ten times. This chain uses TRBV27 with TRBJ1-2; no clear D. Trimming left V 8 bases short and J 3 bases short, with 22 bases between. CDR1 is MNHEY and CDR2 is SMNVEV in the germline V gene (reference sequence). This CDR3 comprises 16 residues. CDR3 sequence: CASGNSRLRGDYGYTF. CDR3 in DNA: TGTGCCAGCGGGAACTCAAGGCTCAGAGGAGACTATGGCTACACCTTC.

There are a few counts of this clonotype. The CDR3 spells CASSLVSGHRGEKLFF. Written as DNA, the CDR3 is TGTGCCAGCAGCTTAGTCTCTGGGCATCGCGGAGAAAAACTGTTTTTT. The chain recombines TRBV7-8 with TRBJ1-4, with D uncertain. This CDR3 comprises 16 residues. V gave up 1 base and J gave up 8 bases, with 17 bases separating them. The V gene's germline CDR1 is SGHVS and CDR2 FQNEAQ. The whole variable domain, filled in from reference TRBV7-8 and TRBJ1-4, reads GAGVSQSPRYKVAKRGQDVALRCDPISGHVSLFWYQQALGQGPEFLTYFQNEAQLDKSGLPSDRFFAERPEGSVSTLKIQRTQQEDSAVYLCASSLVSGHRGEKLFFGSGTQLSVL.

This clonotype was observed a handful of times. This chain links TRBV6-5 with TRBJ2-5; D gene unclear. The germline V gene encodes CDR1 MNHEY and CDR2 SVGAGI. The ends were cut back, 0 bases at V and 1 base at J, with 9 bases in the middle. The CDR3 totals 15 residues. CDR3 bases: TGTGCCAGCAGTTACTCGTGGGCTAGCCAAGAGACCCAGTACTTC. This translates into CASSYSWASQETQYF.

This clonotype was found many times. The genes are TRBV12-3 or TRBV12-4 and TRBJ2-1; D perhaps matches TRBD1 (6 bases). CDR3 length: 18 residues. The germline V and J ends were trimmed by 3 bases and 5 bases, with 23 bases remaining between them. CDR3 sequence: CASSFGYQGWGPDNEQFF. In DNA, the CDR3 is TGTGCCAGCAGTTTCGGTTATCAGGGCTGGGGGCCAGACAATGAGCAGTTCTTC.

This clonotype was observed at least ten times. CDR3 sequence (DNA): TGTGCCAGCAGTTTGCTCGCGGTGGACAATGAGCAGTTCTTC. This encodes CASSLLAVDNEQFF. The rearrangement uses TRBV27 and TRBJ2-1; D not resolved. Germline V lookup: CDR1 MNHEY, CDR2 SMNVEV (reference sequence). CDR3 length: 14 residues. V lost 3 bases and J lost 5, with 11 bases in between.

The rearrangement links TRBV28 to TRBJ1-6; a possible D gene is TRBD1 (6 bases). Per germline, CDR1 MDHEN and CDR2 SYDVKM. V was pared by 6 bases and J by 7 bases, with 16 bases between. The CDR3 runs to 15 residues. CDR3 sequence reads: CASSRRAGENSPLHF. The CDR3, as DNA: TGTGCCAGCAGCCGCCGGGCAGGGGAGAATTCACCCCTCCACTTT.

This clonotype was observed at least ten times. CDR3 region: CSAGLISPSSYNEQFF. CDR3 nucleotides: TGCAGTGCTGGGCTTATCAGCCCAAGCTCCTACAATGAGCAGTTCTTC. The chain joins TRBV20-1 to TRBJ2-1, with unresolved D. The CDR3 loop spans 16 amino acids. The V and J ends lost 5 bases and 0 bases respectively, with 17 bases between them. The germline CDR1 and CDR2 sequences are DFQATT and SNEGSKA (reference sequence).

In its sample, this clonotype was seen many times. This chain uses TRBV7-2 with TRBJ2-1, with D possibly TRBD2 on 7 matching bases. Per the germline V gene, CDR1 is SGHTA and CDR2 is FQGNSA. This CDR3 region has 15 residues. The V and J ends lost 6 bases and 6 bases respectively, with 18 bases between them. Here the CDR3 DNA reads TGTGCCAGCAGGCCGAGGGGGGGGGGCTTCAATGAGCAGTTCTTC. Its protein product is CASRPRGGGFNEQFF.

This clonotype has at least ten counts. The chain employs TRBV12-3 or TRBV12-4 and TRBJ2-5; TRBD2 aligns across 13 bases. Trimming cost V 5 bases and J 4 bases; bases outside gene matches: 7. The CDR3 runs 16 residues. In DNA, the CDR3 is TGTGCCAGCAGTCCCGGACTAGCGGGGGCTGGAGAGACCCAGTACTTC. This translates into CASSPGLAGAGETQYF.

In its sample, this clonotype was seen many times. This sequence joins TRBV20-1 and TRBJ2-2; 9 bases align to TRBD2. This CDR3 is 15 amino acids long. Trimming cost V 1 base and J 5 bases; bases outside gene matches: 5. Germline loops: CDR1 DFQATT, CDR2 SNEGSKA (reference sequence). The CDR3 is CSARVAGAETGELFF. The CDR3 DNA sequence: TGCAGTGCTAGAGTAGCGGGGGCAGAGACCGGGGAGCTGTTTTTT.

This clonotype has at least ten counts. The J gene is TRBJ2-2, the V gene TRBV29-1; TRBD1 matches at 11 bases. This CDR3 is built from 15 residues. V shed 3 bases, J shed 5 bases, and the junction held 5 bases outside the gene matches. Germline CDR1 SQVTM, CDR2 ANQGSEA. CDR3 loop: CSVDVGTGGTGELFF. DNA for the CDR3: TGCAGCGTTGATGTTGGGACAGGGGGGACCGGGGAGCTGTTTTTT.

As to this clonotype: A much larger clonotype is one base distant, so this may be a read error. The V gene is TRBV20-1, the J gene TRBJ2-1; TRBD2 agrees at 9 bases. This CDR3 region has 13 residues. V shed 8 bases, J shed 10 bases, and the junction held 12 bases outside the gene matches. Germline V gives CDR1 DFQATT, CDR2 SNEGSKA (reference sequence). The CDR3 region is CSPRAGGRKEQFF. For the CDR3, the DNA is TGCAGTCCCCGAGCGGGGGGCCGCAAGGAGCAGTTCTTC.

A note on this clonotype: One end of the junction varies from germline; a read error may be responsible. The chain has TRBV19 and TRBJ2-7, with 9 bases matching TRBD1. Germline lookup yields CDR1 LNHDA and CDR2 SQIVND (reference sequence). There are 14 residues in the CDR3. The CDR3 DNA is TGTGCCGGTAGCAGGACAGGGGTTACCTACGAGCAGTACTTC. Translating gives CAGSRTGVTYEQYF.

This clonotype was seen many times. The genes are TRBV7-2 and TRBJ1-1; TRBD1 matches at 8 bases. With 1 base clipped from V and 6 bases from J, the junction kept 4 bases outside the gene matches. Looked up from germline, CDR1 is SGHTA and CDR2 is FQGNSA. The length of the CDR3 is 14 residues. The CDR3 reads CASSLDRGNPEAFF. CDR3 sequence (DNA): TGTGCCAGCAGCTTAGACAGGGGGAATCCTGAAGCTTTCTTT. Complete variable domain (other parts from reference TRBV7-2 and TRBJ1-1): GAGVSQSPSNKVTEKGKDVELRCDPISGHTALYWYRQSLGQGLEFLIYFQGNSAPDKSGLPSDRFSAERTGGSVSTLTIQRTQQEDSAVYLCASSLDRGNPEAFFGQGTRLTVV.

V and J are TRBV2 and TRBJ1-6, with 7 bases identical to TRBD1. V gave up 5 bases and J gave up 10 bases; unmatched junction bases: 14. Germline V CDR1 and CDR2: SNHLY, FYNNEI. The CDR3 consists of 16 residues. CDR3: CASSPTEPTGRSPLHF. CDR3 coding DNA: TGTGCCAGCAGTCCAACCGAACCGACAGGGAGATCACCCCTCCACTTT.

V and J are TRBV12-5 and TRBJ2-2, with D uncertain. CDR1 and CDR2 from the germline V gene are LGHNT and FRNRAP. The CDR3 runs to 12 residues. The V end was cut by 0 bases, the J end by 6 bases, with 2 bases between. CDR3 sequence reads: CASGLVPGELFF. The CDR3 region has the DNA TGTGCTAGTGGTTTGGTACCCGGGGAGCTGTTTTTT. Based on the CDR3 plus reference TRBV12-5 and TRBJ2-2, the full variable domain is DARVTQTPRHKVTEMGQEVTMRCQPILGHNTVFWYRQTMMQGLELLAYFRNRAPLDDSGMPKDRFSAEMPDATLATLKIQPSEPRDSAVYFCASGLVPGELFFGEGSRLTVL.

This clonotype is judged medium-sized. The chain carries TRBV2 and TRBJ1-2; D not resolved. V lost 2 bases and J lost 4, with 17 bases in between. CDR3 length equals 16 residues. Germline V gene lookup returns CDR1 SNHLY and CDR2 FYNNEI. The CDR3 DNA is TGTGCCAGCAGTGAAAGCTTCCCCACCTACGCCTATGGCTACACCTTC. It is translated as CASSESFPTYAYGYTF.

There are many counts of this clonotype. V and J are TRBV5-8 and TRBJ2-1; D unresolved. The CDR3 consists of 16 residues. V was pared by 2 bases and J by 2 bases, with 14 bases between. From germline, CDR1 is SGHTS and CDR2 YDEGEE. The DNA of the CDR3 is TGTGCCAGCAGCTTTTCGTCTTCAACAACCTACAATGAGCAGTTCTTC. This sequence encodes CASSFSSSTTYNEQFF.

The table lists this clonotype with many counts. J is TRBJ2-7 and V is TRBV11-2; TRBD2 is a possible D gene (7 bases). CDR1 and CDR2 (germline): SGHAT, FQNNGV. V was cut by 4 bases and J by 2 bases, with 15 bases left in between. This CDR3 is built from 15 residues. The DNA for the CDR3 is TGTGCCAGCAGCTCCAGAGAGGGGGGGACCTACGAGCAGTACTTC. It specifies CASSSREGGTYEQYF.